The 13 T cell receptor beta chains below were found in one sample sequenced in a study of T cells in Graves' hyperthyroidism and ophthalmopathy. Amplified TCR beta CDR3 regions came from RNA transcripts. The HTBI primer set drove a first-round RT-PCR of the TCR CDR3. One entry per CDR3 protein results from TCRdb running MiXCR on the multiplex PCR reads. The sample carries approximately 370,000 distinct CDR3 sequences, approximately 18% recorded once. The sample comprised blood. The receptors were sampled from a woman aged 25 to 39 with Graves' hyperthyroidism that later progressed to Graves' ophthalmopathy.

This clonotype came up many times. This rearrangement joins TRBV12-3 or TRBV12-4 to TRBJ2-5; 7 bases align to TRBD2. The CDR3 runs to 14 residues. The J segment lost 3 bases and the V segment lost 0 bases, leaving 1 base of the junction unmatched. The CDR3 nucleotides are TGTGCCAGCAGTTTAGCGGGACTAAAAGAGACCCAGTACTTC. Protein sequence: CASSLAGLKETQYF.

This chain connects TRBV4-2 to TRBJ2-3, with D perhaps assigned TRBD1 or TRBD2 (5 bases each). Trimming cost V 1 base and J 4 bases, with 21 bases left between them. The CDR3 is 18 amino acids. CDR1 and CDR2 from the germline V gene are LGHNA and YNFKEQ. CDR3 sequence (DNA): TGTGCCAGCAGCCAAGTACTCGAGGGGTCCTGGGACGCAGATACGCAGTATTTT. This encodes CASSQVLEGSWDADTQYF.

The rearrangement joins TRBV6-1 to TRBJ1-3; the D is unclear. Germline V lookup: CDR1 MNHNS, CDR2 SASEGT. The CDR3 has 13 amino acids. V lost 2 bases, J lost 7 bases, and 9 bases lay in between. The CDR3 coding sequence is TGTGCCAGCAGTGAAATGGAGTGGAACACCATATATTTT. This sequence encodes CASSEMEWNTIYF.

This clonotype was observed at least ten times. CDR3 bases: TGTGCCGTCTGGGGAGGAACTAGCGGGAGTCTTTATGAGACCCAGTACTTC. The encoded protein is CAVWGGTSGSLYETQYF. The chain has TRBV6-1 and TRBJ2-5; TRBD2 matches 11 bases. This CDR3 region has 17 residues. The V gene's germline CDR1 is MNHNS and CDR2 SASEGT. V lost 11 bases and J lost 5; bases outside the gene matches: 19.

This clonotype has a handful of counts. The chain couples TRBV11-2 to TRBJ2-3; 8 positions agree with TRBD1. Germline V gives CDR1 SGHAT, CDR2 FQNNGV. J lost 1 base, V lost 5 bases, and 5 bases had no gene match. The CDR3 consists of 15 residues. CDR3 in amino acids: CASSLMGQGTDTQYF. CDR3 nucleotide sequence: TGTGCCAGCAGCCTTATGGGACAGGGCACAGATACGCAGTATTTT.

This clonotype was observed many times. This rearrangement joins TRBV27 to TRBJ1-1; D unclear. Germline values: CDR1 MNHEY, CDR2 SMNVEV (reference sequence). This CDR3 comprises 14 residues. The V and J ends lost 5 bases and 5 bases respectively, with 15 bases between them. CDR3 amino acids: CASSPLGGQTEAFF. In nucleotides, the CDR3 is TGTGCCAGCAGTCCCCTGGGAGGCCAGACTGAAGCTTTCTTT.

This clonotype was counted only a few times. CDR3 in DNA: TGTGCCAGCAGCGTAGGGCTACGGGGGTACCAAGAGACCCAGTACTTC. Amino acids: CASSVGLRGYQETQYF. The genes are TRBV9 and TRBJ2-5, with D perhaps TRBD2 (6 bases). There are 16 residues in the CDR3. Germline V gene sequence: CDR1 SGDLS, CDR2 YYNGEE. V was trimmed by 0 bases and J by 0 bases, leaving 12 bases between them.

This clonotype showed up many times. The chain has TRBV11-2 and TRBJ2-1; D is undetermined. V lost 1 base to trimming and J lost 8 bases, with 15 bases between them. Looked up from germline, CDR1 is SGHAT and CDR2 is FQNNGV. The length of the CDR3 is 15 residues. DNA for the CDR3: TGTGCCAGCAGCTTAGGCGCGGAAAAAGTCTATGAGCAGTTCTTC. Amino acid sequence: CASSLGAEKVYEQFF.

On this clonotype: A much larger clonotype is one base distant, so this may be a read error. The genes are TRBV19 and TRBJ2-1; TRBD1 matches at 7 bases. The CDR3 contains 14 residues. From germline, CDR1 is LNHDA and CDR2 SQIVND (reference sequence). The V segment lost 4 bases and the J segment 5 bases; nucleotides outside the gene matches: 5. The CDR3 coding sequence is TGTGCCAGTAGTACCGGGACAGAAAACAATGAGCAGTTCTTC. As protein: CASSTGTENNEQFF.

This chain links TRBV7-2 with TRBJ1-5; no firm D call. The CDR3 has 14 residues. Deletions cut 2 bases from V and 4 bases from J, with 9 bases between. In germline, CDR1 is SGHTA, CDR2 FQGNSA. CDR3 in DNA: TGTGCCAGCAGCTTACCGGGATTTAATCAGCCCCAGCATTTT. Its protein product is CASSLPGFNQPQHF.

Many counts were recorded for this clonotype. This chain uses TRBV27 with TRBJ2-1; D is perhaps TRBD1 (6 bases). Germline CDR1 is MNHEY and CDR2 is SMNVEV (reference sequence). The length of the CDR3 is 13 residues. CDR3 residues: CASGDGVFNEQFF. The DNA of the CDR3 is TGTGCTTCAGGGGACGGGGTTTTCAATGAGCAGTTCTTC.

Turning to this clonotype: A much larger clone is a single base away; this may be a read error. The chain is built from TRBV13 and TRBJ2-1, with D uncertain. V was shortened by 5 bases and J by 5 bases, with 7 bases between the two germline ends. Germline CDR1 and CDR2: PRHDT and FYEKMQ (reference sequence). The CDR3 covers 12 residues. CDR3 sequence reads: CASSASHNEQFF. For the CDR3, the DNA is TGTGCCAGCAGCGCAAGTCACAATGAGCAGTTCTTC.

This clonotype was seen at least ten times. The gene calls are TRBV2 and TRBJ1-2; D uncertain. CDR3 length equals 15 residues. Per the germline V gene, CDR1 is SNHLY and CDR2 is FYNNEI. V gave up 4 bases and J gave up 1 base, with 13 bases separating them. As DNA, the CDR3 is TGTGCCAGCAGTGCGTACAGCTACTTTAACTATGGCTACACCTTC. Protein product: CASSAYSYFNYGYTF. Drawing the rest from reference TRBV2 and TRBJ1-2, the complete variable domain is EPEVTQTPSHQVTQMGQEVILRCVPISNHLYFYWYRQILGQKVEFLVSFYNNEISEKSEIFDDQFSVERPDGSNFTLKIRSTKLEDSAMYFCASSAYSYFNYGYTFGSGTRLTVV.